The present entry profiles one TCR beta chain with its context. These data belong to a study of blood T cell repertoires in COVID-19. About the research overall: Acute-phase and convalescent COVID-19 samples originated in the United States, Italy and Spain.

Trimming removed 4 bases from V and 7 bases from J, with 13 bases in between. The CDR3 covers 13 residues. Per germline, CDR1 MNHNY and CDR2 SVGAGI (reference sequence). Generated by immunoSEQ multiplex PCR, the TCRdb table keeps only in-frame clones and is missing some. Of nearly 95,000 clones in the sample, 85% to 90% are singletons; the top ten hold about 1.5%. The sample taken for sequencing was peripheral blood. The TCR comes from a human donor with active COVID-19. The donor label of this sample is uncertain. The chain is built from TRBV6-6 and TRBJ1-2; unclear D gene. The CDR3 region has the DNA TGTGCCAGCAGTTTTGGCGTAGAGGGTGGCTACACCTTC. This sequence encodes CASSFGVEGGYTF.